This T cell receptor beta chain comes out of a study of PD-1 blockade in classical Hodgkin lymphoma. In the study overall: Patients were treated with nivolumab at 3 mg/kg, and this was given intravenously every 2 weeks. Study-wide results and caveats: Diversity in CD4+ TCRs, unlike that measured in CD8+ TCRs, had risen significantly by C4D1. Complete responders entered with baseline diversity on par with newly diagnosed patients, the results showed.

On this clone: The target antigen is unknown.

Data came from immunoSEQ multiplex PCR; TCRdb stores just in-frame clones and leaves some out. The sample shows about 96,000 clones, about 92% of them seen only once. Time point denoted: cycle 4 day 1 (C4D1), after five to seven weeks of nivolumab. Relapse was seen in all patients after autologous stem cell transplantation, and brentuximab vedotin exposure was variable. Complete response, partial response or progressive disease was recorded as best response. Germline V gives CDR1 MNHNS, CDR2 SASEGT. V dropped 4 bases and J dropped 3; count of bases not matched to a gene: 4. The CDR3 runs to 14 residues.

This clonotype was sampled from a human donor with classical Hodgkin lymphoma. This chain links TRBV6-1 with TRBJ2-3, with 7 bases lining up with TRBD1. The input for sequencing was peripheral blood mononuclear cells (PBMCs), taken before the fourth cycle of nivolumab. Here the CDR3 DNA reads TGTGCCAGCAGTGCATCACAGGGGACAGATACGCAGTATTTT. As protein: CASSASQGTDTQYF.